This section outlines one TCR beta chain sequence together with its context. The CDR3 extends over 15 amino acids. Per the germline V gene, CDR1 is MNHEY and CDR2 is SVGAGI. V lost 4 bases to trimming and J lost 3 bases; unmatched junction nucleotides: 8. This entry belongs to a study of human T cells and chemical hapten exposure. As to time point: patch test 1, 2 weeks after DPC sensitization. Specified treatment: therapeutic diphenylcyclopropenone sensitization with weekly scalp DPC. TCRdb fed the RACE reads into MiXCR, producing one record per CDR3 protein. The table lists 65,000 to 85,000 distinct CDR3 sequences, around 10% of them singletons.

The chain joins TRBV6-5 to TRBJ1-1, with TRBD1 matching 7 bases. This clonotype originated in a woman between 50 and 59 years old with alopecia areata. Some clones in this sample may be carry-over from other donors' samples. The sample consisted of whole blood, taken in connection with sensitization to the hapten diphenylcyclopropenone (DPC). The CDR3 bases are TGTGCCAGCAGTTTACACAGGGGAAGAGACACTGAAGCTTTCTTT. This translates into CASSLHRGRDTEAFF.